The sequence of this T cell receptor beta chain was determined in a study of beta chain features in type 1 diabetes. The CDR3 is 15 residues long. The V and J ends lost 3 bases and 3 bases respectively, with 15 bases between them. CDR1 SEHNR and CDR2 FQNEAQ come from the germline V gene (reference sequence). Expressed TCRB transcripts were sequenced because the entire RNA isolate underwent reverse transcription. This table comes from immunoSEQ multiplex PCR, and its TCRdb copy is limited to in-frame clones, with some not included. The sample holds fewer than 900,000 clones, roughly a sixth seen once.

Source material: naive CD4+ T cells from blood. The gene calls are TRBV7-9 and TRBJ2-7; perhaps TRBD1 as D (6 bases). The sequence was obtained from a woman under 30 in good health. The DNA of the CDR3 is TGTGCCAGCAGCTTTGGCAGGGGCGATTACTACGAGCAGTACTTC. It specifies CASSFGRGDYYEQYF.